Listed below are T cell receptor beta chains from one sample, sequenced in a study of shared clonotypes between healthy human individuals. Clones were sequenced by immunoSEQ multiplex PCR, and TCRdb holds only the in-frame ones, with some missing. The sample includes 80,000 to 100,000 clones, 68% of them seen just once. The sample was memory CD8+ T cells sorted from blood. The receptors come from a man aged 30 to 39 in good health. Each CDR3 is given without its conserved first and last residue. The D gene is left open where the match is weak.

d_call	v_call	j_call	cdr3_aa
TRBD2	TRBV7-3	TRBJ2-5	ASSFWGGHQETQY
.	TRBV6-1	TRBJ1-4	ATGLNSANEKLF
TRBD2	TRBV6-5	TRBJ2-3	ASSLLAGATDTQY
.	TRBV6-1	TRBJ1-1	ASRDQQVTEAF
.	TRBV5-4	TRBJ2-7	ASSFGLNEQY
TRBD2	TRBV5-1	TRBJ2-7	ASSWGLAGGSSYEQY
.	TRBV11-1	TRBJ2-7	ASSRSGRGEQY
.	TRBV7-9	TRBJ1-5	ASSSAGYGPQPQH
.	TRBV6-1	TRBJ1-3	ASYGNTIY
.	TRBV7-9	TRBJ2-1	ASSLGTRNEQF
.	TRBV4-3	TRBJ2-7	ASSQESSFYEQY
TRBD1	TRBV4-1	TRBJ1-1	ASSQPARGPNTEAF
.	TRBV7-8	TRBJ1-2	ASSLGAAGYGYT
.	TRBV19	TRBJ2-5	ASSIDPATTIQETQY
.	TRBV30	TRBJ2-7	AWRGLSYEQY
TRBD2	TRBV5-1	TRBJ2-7	ASSQTLSGGVSYEQY